Here is one TCR beta chain with its context. No antigen is known for it. Constant-region reverse primers amplified full-length variable regions, followed by semi-nested Nested Universal Primer A PCR. TCRdb re-derived calls from the 5' RACE reads in MiXCR, one entry per CDR3 protein. The data show 62,000 or so distinct CDR3 sequences, with roughly 30% seen just once and around 2.5% held by the top ten. The study's findings and limits: Tumor memory CD4+ T cell TCR gene usage clustered with blood and lymph node memory CD4+ cells and lymph node naive CD4+ cells. Tumor Tregs overlapped most with tumor, then blood, naive CD4+ cells. Larger-cohort validation covered only one TCR beta V-J rearrangement.

This CDR3 region has 15 residues. Germline V CDR1 and CDR2: MNHNS, SASEGT. V lost 6 bases and J lost 3; bases outside the gene matches: 5. Sequenced material: tumor-infiltrating naive CD4+ T cells sorted from the breast tumor. Subset indicated: naive CD4+ T cells, CD4+CD45RA+CD25-. The sequence was collected from a female donor with breast cancer. This chain uses TRBV6-1 with TRBJ2-5, with 12 bases matching TRBD2. CDR3 nucleotides: TGTGCCAGCAGGAAAAGACTAGCGGGGGAAGAGACCCAGTACTTC. Translated: CASRKRLAGEETQYF.